This TCR beta chain was sequenced during a study of Ad26.COV2.S vaccination and SARS-CoV-2 variants. Study context: Donor got 5x10^10 or 1x10^11 viral particles of Ad26.COV2.S.

On this clone itself: Its target is not known.

The germline CDR1 and CDR2 sequences are MNHNS and SASEGT. With 4 bases clipped from V and 2 bases from J, the junction kept 10 bases outside the gene matches. There are 16 residues in the CDR3. Treatment specified: over 15 received Ad26.COV2.S at low or high dose, single or two shots; roughly 5 received placebo; per-sample allocation not given. The samples were gathered on day 63 after the first injection of vaccine or placebo. Study-wide points: An underestimation of total T cell responses may have resulted from the TCR breadth and depth analyses. Substantial response breadth was reportedly seen for spike-specific CD8+ and CD4+ T cells after vaccination.

Sequenced by immunoSEQ multiplex PCR; TCRdb stores in-frame clones only, minus some. The sample yields about 470,000 clones, about nine tenths seen once. The clonotype was recovered from a person aged 18-60 years who received the Ad26.COV2.S COVID-19 vaccine or a placebo. This chain uses TRBV6-1 with TRBJ1-1; 7 nucleotides match TRBD1. The source was peripheral blood, collected in a trial of Ad26.COV2.S vaccine versus placebo. CDR3 loop: CASSASGGAFNTEAFF. CDR3 DNA sequence: TGTGCCAGCAGTGCCTCAGGGGGGGCGTTCAACACTGAAGCTTTCTTT.